This T cell receptor (beta chain) was captured in a study of T cell responses to AZD1222 COVID-19 vaccine. Per the germline V gene, CDR1 is MNHNS and CDR2 is SASEGT. V was pared by 0 bases and J by 6 bases, with 14 bases between. This CDR3 contains 15 residues. Findings of the study overall: Along spike, vaccine-associated CD4 TCRs were found throughout, with dominance at 160-218 and 743-854. Unmutated variant regions reportedly attract nearly half of all spike-specific TCRs. With two AZD1222 doses given, Spike-specific TCR breadth and depth both rose. Baseline testing showed seropositivity in only 5 or 6 AZD1222 recipients.

Clones were sequenced by immunoSEQ multiplex PCR, and TCRdb holds only the in-frame ones, with some missing. The table lists approximately 140,000 clones, about 89% of them singletons, with about 3% in the top ten. Note on this clone: The antigen remains unidentified.

The chain employs TRBV6-1 and TRBJ1-2; unclear D gene. The receptor comes from an adult in good health. The sequencing used peripheral blood, collected on day 0 of MenACWY control vaccination. The CDR3 DNA is TGTGCCAGCAGTGAAGCGCTGGGTTGGAAAAATGGCTACACCTTC. Translating it yields CASSEALGWKNGYTF.